This entry describes one T cell receptor beta chain. Its target is unknown. The sample comes from a study of vaccination effects on CD4 cells after COVID-19. Overall study context: Sampling of a few convalescent patients occurred early (day +14) and late post-vaccination. It was a median of 72 days after the second dose that post-vaccine samples were obtained.

Viral peptide pool expansion of antigen-specific CD4+ T cells preceded sequencing in the ViraFEST assay. Upon completion of 10 to 11 days in culture, CD4+ T cells were isolated. PCR-confirmed SARS-CoV-2 infection occurred in the person between March and December 2020. Either the mRNA-1273 or the BNT162b2 vaccine was given to participants as two doses. Assay: immunoSEQ multiplex PCR; the TCRdb copy retains only in-frame clones and omits some. Seen here are some 17,000 clones, more than 65% observed once, and the top ten hold more than 15%. The length of the CDR3 is 14 residues. Between the trimmed V and J ends, which lost 2 bases and 8 bases, there was a span of 11 bases. The V gene's germline CDR1 is SGDLS and CDR2 YYNGEE.

The clonotype originates from a human donor who had a prior SARS-CoV-2 infection. The input for sequencing was CD4+ T cells from PBMCs cultured with SARS-CoV-2 spike peptides, taken after COVID-19 vaccination. The V and J genes are TRBV9 and TRBJ1-6, with D perhaps matching TRBD1 (6 bases). The CDR3 DNA reads TGTGCCAGCAGCGTCAGGGGCGGCCATTCACCCCTCCACTTT. Amino acid sequence: CASSVRGGHSPLHF.